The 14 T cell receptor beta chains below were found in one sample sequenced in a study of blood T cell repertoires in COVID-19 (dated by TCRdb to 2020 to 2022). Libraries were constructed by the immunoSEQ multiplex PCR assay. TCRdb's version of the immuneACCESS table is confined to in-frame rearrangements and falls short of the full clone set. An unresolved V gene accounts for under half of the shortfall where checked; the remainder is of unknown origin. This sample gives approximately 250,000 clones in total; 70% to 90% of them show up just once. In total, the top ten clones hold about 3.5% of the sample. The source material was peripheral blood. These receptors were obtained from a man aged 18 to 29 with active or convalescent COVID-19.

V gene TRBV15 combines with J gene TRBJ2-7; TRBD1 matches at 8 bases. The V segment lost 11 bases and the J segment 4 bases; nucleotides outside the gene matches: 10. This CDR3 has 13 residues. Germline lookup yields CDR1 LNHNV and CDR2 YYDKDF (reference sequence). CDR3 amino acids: CAVGQGGKYEQYF. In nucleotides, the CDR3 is TGTGCCGTAGGACAGGGAGGAAAGTACGAGCAGTACTTC.

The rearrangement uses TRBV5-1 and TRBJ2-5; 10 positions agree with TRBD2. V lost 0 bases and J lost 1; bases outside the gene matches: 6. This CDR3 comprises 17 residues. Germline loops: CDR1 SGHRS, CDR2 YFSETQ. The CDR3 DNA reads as TGCGCCAGCAGCTTGGACGGGACTAGCGACCTCCAAGAGACCCAGTACTTC. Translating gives CASSLDGTSDLQETQYF.

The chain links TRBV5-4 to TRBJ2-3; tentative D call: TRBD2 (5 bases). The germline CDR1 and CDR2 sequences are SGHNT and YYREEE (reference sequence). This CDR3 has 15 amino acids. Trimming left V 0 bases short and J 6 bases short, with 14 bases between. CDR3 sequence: CASSLAGISADTQYF. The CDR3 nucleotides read TGTGCCAGCAGCTTGGCCGGGATTAGTGCGGATACGCAGTATTTT.

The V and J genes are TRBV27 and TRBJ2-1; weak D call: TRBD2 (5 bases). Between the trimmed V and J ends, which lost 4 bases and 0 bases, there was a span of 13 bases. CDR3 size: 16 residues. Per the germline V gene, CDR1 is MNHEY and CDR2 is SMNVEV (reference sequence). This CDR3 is CASSYSAGSSYNEQFF. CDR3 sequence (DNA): TGTGCCAGCAGTTATTCCGCGGGTAGCTCCTACAATGAGCAGTTCTTC.

The CDR3 loop reads CAWSVQGGTGNTIYF. The CDR3 nucleotides are TGTGCCTGGAGCGTACAGGGGGGTACTGGAAACACCATATATTTT. This chain connects TRBV30 to TRBJ1-3; 8 nucleotides align to TRBD1. V was clipped by 3 bases and J by 2 bases; unmatched bases: 6. Germline V gene data show CDR1 as GTSNPN and CDR2 as SVGIG (reference sequence). CDR3 length: 15 amino acids.

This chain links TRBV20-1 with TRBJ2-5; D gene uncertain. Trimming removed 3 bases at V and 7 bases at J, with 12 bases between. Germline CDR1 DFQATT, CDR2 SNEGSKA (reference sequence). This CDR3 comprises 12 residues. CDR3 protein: CSASRVFGTQYF. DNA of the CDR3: TGCAGTGCTAGTCGGGTATTTGGGACCCAGTACTTC.

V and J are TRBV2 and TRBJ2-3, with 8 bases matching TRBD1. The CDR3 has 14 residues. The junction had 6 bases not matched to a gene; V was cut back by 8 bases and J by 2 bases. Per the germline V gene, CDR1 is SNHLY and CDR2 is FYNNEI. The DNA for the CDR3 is TGTGCCAGCCTATCGGGACAGGCCACAGATACGCAGTATTTT. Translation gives CASLSGQATDTQYF.

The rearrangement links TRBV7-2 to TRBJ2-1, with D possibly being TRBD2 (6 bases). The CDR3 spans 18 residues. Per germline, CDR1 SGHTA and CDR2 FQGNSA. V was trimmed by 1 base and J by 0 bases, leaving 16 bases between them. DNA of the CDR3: TGTGCCAGCAGCTTAGTGGGGACTCCCATAAGCTCCTACAATGAGCAGTTCTTC. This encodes CASSLVGTPISSYNEQFF.

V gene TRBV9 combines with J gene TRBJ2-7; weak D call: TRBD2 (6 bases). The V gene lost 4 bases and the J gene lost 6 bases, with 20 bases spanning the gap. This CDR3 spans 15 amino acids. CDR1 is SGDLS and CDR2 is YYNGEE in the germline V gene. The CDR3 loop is CASSPAGPAPGEQYF. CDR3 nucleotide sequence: TGTGCCAGCAGCCCGGCGGGACCCGCCCCCGGCGAGCAGTACTTC.

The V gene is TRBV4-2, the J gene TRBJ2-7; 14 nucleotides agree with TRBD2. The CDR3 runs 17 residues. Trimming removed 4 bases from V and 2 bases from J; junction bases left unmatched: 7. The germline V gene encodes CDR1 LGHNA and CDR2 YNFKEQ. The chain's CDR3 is CASSPGTSGSLAYEQYF. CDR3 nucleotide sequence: TGTGCCAGCAGCCCCGGGACTAGCGGGAGTCTTGCCTACGAGCAGTACTTC.

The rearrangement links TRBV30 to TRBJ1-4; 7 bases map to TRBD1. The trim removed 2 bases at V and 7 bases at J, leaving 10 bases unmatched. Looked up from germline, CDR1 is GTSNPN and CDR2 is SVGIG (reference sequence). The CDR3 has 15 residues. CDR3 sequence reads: CAWSPSGTVGEKLFF. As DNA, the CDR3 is TGTGCCTGGAGTCCCTCCGGGACAGTGGGTGAAAAACTGTTTTTT. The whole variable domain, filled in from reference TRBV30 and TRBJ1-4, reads SQTIHQWPATLVQPVGSPLSLECTVEGTSNPNLYWYRQAAGRGLQLLFYSVGIGQISSEVPQNLSASRPQDRQFILSSKKLLLSDSGFYLCAWSPSGTVGEKLFFGSGTQLSVL.

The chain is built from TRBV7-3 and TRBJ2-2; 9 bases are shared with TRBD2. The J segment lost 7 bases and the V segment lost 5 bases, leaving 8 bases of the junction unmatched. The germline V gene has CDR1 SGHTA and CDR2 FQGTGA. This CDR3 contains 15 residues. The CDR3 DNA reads TGTGCCAGCAGCGTTTTAGCGGGAGTTGTCGGGGAGCTGTTTTTT. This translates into CASSVLAGVVGELFF.

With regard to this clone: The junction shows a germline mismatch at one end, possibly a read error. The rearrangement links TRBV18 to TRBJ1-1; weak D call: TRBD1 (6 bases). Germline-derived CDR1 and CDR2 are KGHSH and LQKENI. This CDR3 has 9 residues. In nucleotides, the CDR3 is TGTGCCAGCTCGCGAGGGGGGGTCTTT. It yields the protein CASSRGGVF.

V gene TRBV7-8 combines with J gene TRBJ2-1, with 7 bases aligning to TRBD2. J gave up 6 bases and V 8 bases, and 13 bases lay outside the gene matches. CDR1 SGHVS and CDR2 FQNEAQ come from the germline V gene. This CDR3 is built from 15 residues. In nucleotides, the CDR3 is TGTGCCAGCGGGACCCCGGGACTAACATCCAATGAGCAGTTCTTC. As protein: CASGTPGLTSNEQFF.